This T cell receptor (beta chain) is from a study of shared clonotypes between healthy human individuals. Study-wide results and limits: Shared clonotypes: about 5% naive CD4, under 4% naive CD8, less than 2.5% memory CD4, over 0.3% memory CD8.

V shed 0 bases and J shed 3 bases, with 4 bases lying between them. The CDR3 runs to 13 residues. CDR1 is SGHTA, CDR2 FQGNSA, per germline. This clone was found a few times. Its antigen is as yet unknown. Other DNA sequences within the sample encode an identical CDR3. Profiling relied on immunoSEQ multiplex PCR, and the TCRdb table lists in-frame clones only, not all of them. The sample includes approximately 2,300,000 clones, 85% to 95% of them seen just once. The sequence was collected from a man aged 18 to 35 in good health. Some clones in this sample may be carry-over from other donors' samples. The chain carries TRBV7-2 and TRBJ2-3, with no clear D. The sequencing sample was made of naive CD4+ T cells from PBMCs. Subset noted: CD45RA+ positively selected. The CDR3: CASSLAWTDTQYF. Written as DNA, the CDR3 is TGTGCCAGCAGCTTAGCGTGGACAGATACGCAGTATTTT. The entire variable domain, with the rest obtained from reference TRBV7-2 and TRBJ2-3, is as follows: GAGVSQSPSNKVTEKGKDVELRCDPISGHTALYWYRQSLGQGLEFLIYFQGNSAPDKSGLPSDRFSAERTGGSVSTLTIQRTQQEDSAVYLCASSLAWTDTQYFGPGTRLTVL.